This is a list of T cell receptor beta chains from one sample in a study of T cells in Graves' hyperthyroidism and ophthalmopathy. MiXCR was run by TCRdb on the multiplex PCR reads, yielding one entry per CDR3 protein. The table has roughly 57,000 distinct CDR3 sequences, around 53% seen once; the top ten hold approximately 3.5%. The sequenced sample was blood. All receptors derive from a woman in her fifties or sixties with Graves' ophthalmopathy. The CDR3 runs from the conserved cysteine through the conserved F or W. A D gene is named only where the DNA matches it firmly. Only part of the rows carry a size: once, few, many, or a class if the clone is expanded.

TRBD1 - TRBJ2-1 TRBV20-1 CSAETRTGGNQQFF TGCAGTGCTGAAACGAGGACAGGCGGCAATCAGCAGTTCTTC
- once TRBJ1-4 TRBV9 CASSAESRATNEILFF TGCGCCAGCAGCGCAGAATCGAGGGCAACTAATGAAATACTGTTTTTT
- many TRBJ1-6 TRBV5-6 CASSHVVWFYNSPLHF TGTGCCAGCAGCCACGTTGTCTGGTTCTATAATTCACCCCTCCACTTT
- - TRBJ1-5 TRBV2 CASSEAGIRNQPQHF TGTGCCAGCAGTGAAGCAGGAATTCGCAATCAGCCCCAGCATTTT
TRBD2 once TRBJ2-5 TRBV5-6 CASSFITTSGRGETQYF TGTGCCAGCAGCTTCATTACGACTAGCGGGAGAGGTGAGACCCAGTACTTC
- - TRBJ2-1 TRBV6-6 CASSYRPGRGQFF TGTGCCAGCAGTTACCGACCCGGGAGAGGGCAGTTCTTC
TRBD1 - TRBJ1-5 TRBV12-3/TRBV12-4 CASSRGTDQPQHF TGTGCCAGCAGTAGGGGGACAGATCAGCCCCAGCATTTT
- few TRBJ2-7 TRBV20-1 CSARDRRLGVYEQYF TGCAGTGCTAGAGACAGGAGACTGGGCGTCTACGAGCAGTACTTC
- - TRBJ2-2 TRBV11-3 CASRTQTNTGELFF TGTGCCAGCAGAACCCAGACTAACACCGGGGAGCTGTTTTTT
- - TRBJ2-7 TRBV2 CASRPGQGFSYEQYF TGTGCCAGCAGACCCGGGCAGGGCTTCTCCTACGAGCAGTACTTC
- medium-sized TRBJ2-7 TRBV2 CASSEQGIYEQYF TGTGCCAGCAGTGAACAAGGGATCTACGAGCAGTACTTC
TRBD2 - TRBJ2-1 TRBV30 CAWSAGTSGIYNEQFF TGTGCCTGGAGTGCCGGGACTAGCGGGATCTACAATGAGCAGTTCTTC
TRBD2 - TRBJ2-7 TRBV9 CASRGTSGPFSLVYEQYF TGTGCCAGCAGAGGGACTAGCGGGCCTTTTAGTCTAGTCTACGAGCAGTACTTC
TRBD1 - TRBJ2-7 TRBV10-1 CASSEDRGSPGDYEQYF TGCGCCAGCAGTGAGGACAGGGGCTCTCCCGGAGACTACGAGCAGTACTTC
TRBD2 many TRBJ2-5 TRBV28 CASSFTDLAGEETQYF TGTGCCAGCAGTTTTACCGATCTAGCGGGAGAAGAGACCCAGTACTTC
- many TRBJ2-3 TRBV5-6 CASSYTDTQYF TGTGCCAGCAGTTACACAGATACGCAGTATTTT
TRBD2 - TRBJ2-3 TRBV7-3 CASRKGLAGGRTTDTQYF TGTGCCAGCAGGAAAGGACTAGCGGGGGGGCGGACTACAGATACGCAGTATTTT
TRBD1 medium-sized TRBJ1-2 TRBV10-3 CAISVLRDRGFNGYTF TGTGCCATCAGTGTACTCCGGGACAGGGGATTCAATGGCTACACCTTC
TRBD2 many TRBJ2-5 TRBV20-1 CSAVLAGVAETQYF TGCAGTGCCGTCCTAGCGGGAGTAGCCGAGACCCAGTACTTC
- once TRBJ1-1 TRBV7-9 CASSQLGLNTGASF TGTGCCAGCAGCCAACTGGGGCTGAACACTGGAGCTTCCTTT
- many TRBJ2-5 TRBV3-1 CASSRLGQETQYF TGTGCCAGCAGCCGCCTTGGCCAGGAGACCCAGTACTTC
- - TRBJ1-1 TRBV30 CAWSWDGRNTEAFF TGTGCCTGGAGTTGGGACGGCAGGAACACTGAAGCTTTCTTT
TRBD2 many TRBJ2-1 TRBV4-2 CASSPTGTSGRFTSHEQFF TGTGCCAGCAGCCCTACCGGGACTAGCGGGAGATTCACGTCCCATGAGCAGTTCTTC
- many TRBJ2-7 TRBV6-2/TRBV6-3 CASRRVYEQYF TGTGCCAGCAGGAGGGTCTACGAGCAGTACTTC
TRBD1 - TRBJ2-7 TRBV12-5 CASGLPPDRVF TGTGCTAGTGGTTTACCCCCCGACAGGGTCTTC
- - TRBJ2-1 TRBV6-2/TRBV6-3 CASSYTSRVGEQFF TGTGCCAGCAGTTACACGAGCAGGGTTGGCGAGCAGTTCTTC
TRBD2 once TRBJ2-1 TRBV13 CASSQGAGGRNEQFF TGTGCCAGCAGCCAAGGGGCGGGGGGGCGCAATGAGCAGTTCTTC
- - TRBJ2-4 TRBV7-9 CASSSVDLSGDKSIQYF TGTGCCAGCAGCTCCGTGGACTTATCTGGGGACAAAAGCATTCAGTACTTC